A selection of T cell receptor beta chains follows, all from one sample in a study of shared clonotypes between healthy human individuals. Libraries were prepared by immunoSEQ multiplex PCR; TCRdb keeps only in-frame clonotypes and omits some of them. The table has 2 million to 2.5 million clones, approximately 93% seen once. The sample comprised naive CD4+ T cells from PBMCs. The receptors were sampled from a man aged 18 to 30 in good health. Some clones in this sample may be carry-over from other donors' samples. Each CDR3 is given with its conserved first and last residue. The D gene is left open where the match is weak. The size entry is marked missing in some rows and otherwise reads once, few, many or a size class.

d_call: NA; clone_size: NA; j_call: TRBJ2-7; v_call: TRBV11-2; cdr3_nt: TGTGCCAGCAGCTTCCTCCAGGGACGTTCCTACGAGCAGTACTTC; cdr3_aa: CASSFLQGRSYEQYF
d_call: TRBD1; clone_size: NA; j_call: TRBJ2-1; v_call: TRBV18; cdr3_nt: TGTGCCAGCTCACCTTCCCGGGACAGGGGGATTGATGAGCAGTTCTTC; cdr3_aa: CASSPSRDRGIDEQFF
d_call: NA; clone_size: few; j_call: TRBJ1-1; v_call: TRBV18; cdr3_nt: TGTGCCAGCTCACCCGCTTTTAACACTGAAGCTTTCTTT; cdr3_aa: CASSPAFNTEAFF
d_call: TRBD2; clone_size: NA; j_call: TRBJ2-3; v_call: TRBV7-2; cdr3_nt: TGTGCCAGCAGCTTGCAGACTAGCGGGAGCCCAGATACGCAGTATTTT; cdr3_aa: CASSLQTSGSPDTQYF
d_call: TRBD1; clone_size: NA; j_call: TRBJ2-1; v_call: TRBV7-2; cdr3_nt: TGTGCCAGCAGCATACAGGGGGATGAGCAGTTCTTC; cdr3_aa: CASSIQGDEQFF
d_call: NA; clone_size: few; j_call: TRBJ1-2; v_call: TRBV18; cdr3_nt: TGTGCCAGCTCACCCGGACCGCCGCCTGACTATGGCTACACCTTC; cdr3_aa: CASSPGPPPDYGYTF
d_call: TRBD2; clone_size: NA; j_call: TRBJ2-1; v_call: TRBV28; cdr3_nt: TGTGCCATTCTCCCGCGTGGAACTAGCGGGAGTGTTTCCTACAATGAGCAGTTCTTC; cdr3_aa: CAILPRGTSGSVSYNEQFF
d_call: NA; clone_size: NA; j_call: TRBJ2-5; v_call: TRBV21-1; cdr3_nt: TGTGCCAGCAGCAATTTCGACACTGAAGAGACCCAGTACTTC; cdr3_aa: CASSNFDTEETQYF
d_call: TRBD2; clone_size: NA; j_call: TRBJ2-7; v_call: TRBV6-5; cdr3_nt: TGTGCCAGCAGTTACGGGCGGGGGGTCTACGAGCAGTACTTC; cdr3_aa: CASSYGRGVYEQYF
d_call: NA; clone_size: NA; j_call: TRBJ1-1; v_call: TRBV7-8; cdr3_nt: TGTGCCAGCAGCCCTGTACGTCACAGGTCGAACACTGAAGCTTTCTTT; cdr3_aa: CASSPVRHRSNTEAFF
d_call: TRBD2; clone_size: NA; j_call: TRBJ2-1; v_call: TRBV29-1; cdr3_nt: TGCAGCGTTGCCCCATTTCGGCTAGCGGAAAACTACAATGAGCAGTTCTTC; cdr3_aa: CSVAPFRLAENYNEQFF
d_call: NA; clone_size: NA; j_call: TRBJ1-3; v_call: TRBV29-1; cdr3_nt: TGCAGCGTTGAGAATGTCTCTGGAAACACCATATATTTT; cdr3_aa: CSVENVSGNTIYF
d_call: TRBD2; clone_size: NA; j_call: TRBJ2-7; v_call: TRBV7-9; cdr3_nt: TGTGCCAGCAGCTTTGACCTGGGAGGGAATTTTGGCGAGCAGTACTTC; cdr3_aa: CASSFDLGGNFGEQYF
d_call: TRBD2; clone_size: NA; j_call: TRBJ2-3; v_call: TRBV30; cdr3_nt: TGTGCCTGGGGGAATCTAGCGGCTCGCACAGATACGCAGTATTTT; cdr3_aa: CAWGNLAARTDTQYF
d_call: TRBD2; clone_size: NA; j_call: TRBJ2-7; v_call: TRBV29-1; cdr3_nt: TGCAGCGCCCGACGGGGCGGTAGCGGGGTCTCCTACGAGCAGTACTTC; cdr3_aa: CSARRGGSGVSYEQYF
d_call: NA; clone_size: few; j_call: TRBJ1-1; v_call: TRBV19; cdr3_nt: TGTGCCAGTAGGCTGGGAGGCACGACGAACACTGAAGCTTTCTTT; cdr3_aa: CASRLGGTTNTEAFF
d_call: TRBD2; clone_size: NA; j_call: TRBJ2-7; v_call: TRBV30; cdr3_nt: TGTGCCTGGGACCCTCTTTTGAGCGGGAGGGAGTACTTC; cdr3_aa: CAWDPLLSGREYF
d_call: NA; clone_size: once; j_call: TRBJ1-1; v_call: TRBV28; cdr3_nt: TGTGCCAGCAGTTTGGTGCCCCGTGAAGCTTTCTTT; cdr3_aa: CASSLVPREAFF
d_call: NA; clone_size: NA; j_call: TRBJ2-3; v_call: TRBV11-1; cdr3_nt: TGTGCCAGTGAAGTAGCAGTTACAGATACGCAGTATTTT; cdr3_aa: CASEVAVTDTQYF
d_call: NA; clone_size: NA; j_call: TRBJ2-5; v_call: TRBV6-4; cdr3_nt: TGTGCCAGCAGTGATACCGGGGCGCGCCGAGAGACCCAGTACTTC; cdr3_aa: CASSDTGARRETQYF
d_call: TRBD2; clone_size: NA; j_call: TRBJ2-7; v_call: TRBV6-1; cdr3_nt: TGTGCCAGCACCCAGCCCGGGACTACCGACGAGCAGTACTTC; cdr3_aa: CASTQPGTTDEQYF
d_call: NA; clone_size: NA; j_call: TRBJ1-1; v_call: TRBV28; cdr3_nt: TGTGCCAGCAGTTTAGGAAACTCCGGGACGCCATTGCGAGCTTTCTTT; cdr3_aa: CASSLGNSGTPLRAFF
d_call: TRBD1; clone_size: NA; j_call: TRBJ1-5; v_call: TRBV28; cdr3_nt: TGTGCCAGCAGCGGAAGGACAGGGTTGAGTCAGCCCCAGCATTTT; cdr3_aa: CASSGRTGLSQPQHF
d_call: NA; clone_size: NA; j_call: TRBJ2-2; v_call: TRBV7-8; cdr3_nt: TGTGCCAGCAGCTTAGTCGCTTCAACCCCGAACACCGGGGAGCTGTTTTTT; cdr3_aa: CASSLVASTPNTGELFF
d_call: NA; clone_size: NA; j_call: TRBJ2-1; v_call: TRBV5-5; cdr3_nt: TGTGCCAGCATCTTAGGGCCCCCCGGCGGAGGGGAGCAGTTCTTC; cdr3_aa: CASILGPPGGGEQFF
d_call: NA; clone_size: NA; j_call: TRBJ2-6; v_call: TRBV6-6; cdr3_nt: TGTGCCAGCAGACCCAGGACCGGGGCCAACGTCCTGACTTTC; cdr3_aa: CASRPRTGANVLTF
d_call: NA; clone_size: NA; j_call: TRBJ2-7; v_call: TRBV11-2; cdr3_nt: TGTGCCAGCAGCTTCGTTGGCAACCCCTTTGGGCAGTACTTC; cdr3_aa: CASSFVGNPFGQYF
d_call: NA; clone_size: NA; j_call: TRBJ2-3; v_call: TRBV5-4; cdr3_nt: TGTGCCAGCAGGGGACGCCCCCGGAGCACAGATACGCAGTATTTT; cdr3_aa: CASRGRPRSTDTQYF
d_call: TRBD2; clone_size: once; j_call: TRBJ2-1; v_call: TRBV5-1; cdr3_nt: TGCGCCAGCAGTCCGGAGGGAAGCGGGAATTACAATGAGCAGTTCTTC; cdr3_aa: CASSPEGSGNYNEQFF
d_call: NA; clone_size: once; j_call: TRBJ1-1; v_call: TRBV7-3; cdr3_nt: TGTGCCAGCAGCTTAGGAATAGACACTGAAGCTTTCTTT; cdr3_aa: CASSLGIDTEAFF
d_call: NA; clone_size: NA; j_call: TRBJ2-7; v_call: TRBV2; cdr3_nt: TGTGCCAGCAGTCTAGACGGGACATTGGCTTTAGAGCAGTACTTC; cdr3_aa: CASSLDGTLALEQYF
d_call: NA; clone_size: NA; j_call: TRBJ2-2; v_call: TRBV5-1; cdr3_nt: TGCGCCAGCAGCTTTGCAGGGCTTCAGACCGGGGAGCTGTTTTTT; cdr3_aa: CASSFAGLQTGELFF
d_call: TRBD1; clone_size: NA; j_call: TRBJ2-1; v_call: TRBV30; cdr3_nt: TGTGCCTGGAGACCCCGGCCGGGACAGGTAAACAATGAGCAGTTCTTC; cdr3_aa: CAWRPRPGQVNNEQFF
d_call: TRBD2; clone_size: NA; j_call: TRBJ2-7; v_call: TRBV11-2; cdr3_nt: TGTGCCAGCAGCTCGCCGCGGGGGTTAGACTACGAGCAGTACTTC; cdr3_aa: CASSSPRGLDYEQYF
d_call: TRBD2; clone_size: NA; j_call: TRBJ2-7; v_call: TRBV7-2; cdr3_nt: TGTGCCAGCAGCCTAGCGGTTCTCAGCGGGAGGAGCCAGAACGAGCAGTACTTC; cdr3_aa: CASSLAVLSGRSQNEQYF
d_call: NA; clone_size: NA; j_call: TRBJ1-4; v_call: TRBV28; cdr3_nt: TGTGCCAGCAGTTCCTCATTCCCCGGGGGACTGTTTTTT; cdr3_aa: CASSSSFPGGLFF
d_call: NA; clone_size: NA; j_call: TRBJ2-2; v_call: TRBV7-3; cdr3_nt: TGTGCCAGCAGCTTACAGGGTCCCGGGGGTAGCGGGGAGCTGTTTTTT; cdr3_aa: CASSLQGPGGSGELFF
d_call: TRBD1; clone_size: NA; j_call: TRBJ1-3; v_call: TRBV6-1; cdr3_nt: TGTGCCAGCAGTCCCTCAGGGGGGAACACCATATATTTT; cdr3_aa: CASSPSGGNTIYF
d_call: TRBD2; clone_size: NA; j_call: TRBJ2-3; v_call: TRBV18; cdr3_nt: TGTGCCAGCTCACCCCTCCCCAGCGGGAGTCAAACAGATACGCAGTATTTT; cdr3_aa: CASSPLPSGSQTDTQYF
d_call: TRBD1; clone_size: few; j_call: TRBJ2-7; v_call: TRBV27; cdr3_nt: TGTGCCAGCAGTTTGTTCATGGGACAGGCCTACGAGCAGTACTTC; cdr3_aa: CASSLFMGQAYEQYF
d_call: NA; clone_size: once; j_call: TRBJ2-1; v_call: TRBV5-5; cdr3_nt: TGTGCCAGCAGCTTTTGGGACAATGAGCAGTTCTTC; cdr3_aa: CASSFWDNEQFF
d_call: NA; clone_size: NA; j_call: TRBJ2-3; v_call: TRBV14; cdr3_nt: TGTGCCAGCAGCCAAGATCTGGGATCGGGCACAGATACGCAGTATTTT; cdr3_aa: CASSQDLGSGTDTQYF
d_call: NA; clone_size: NA; j_call: TRBJ1-2; v_call: TRBV11-2; cdr3_nt: TGTGCCAGCAACAGCTTACGGAACCCCGGTGGCTACACCTTC; cdr3_aa: CASNSLRNPGGYTF
d_call: TRBD2; clone_size: NA; j_call: TRBJ2-1; v_call: TRBV5-6; cdr3_nt: TGTGCCAGCAGCAACGGGACTAGCGGGACCAATGAGCAGTTCTTC; cdr3_aa: CASSNGTSGTNEQFF
d_call: NA; clone_size: NA; j_call: TRBJ2-6; v_call: TRBV27; cdr3_nt: TGTGCCAGCAGTTTAGGGGTCGGAGGTTCTGGGGCCAACGTCCTGACTTTC; cdr3_aa: CASSLGVGGSGANVLTF
d_call: NA; clone_size: NA; j_call: TRBJ1-1; v_call: TRBV18; cdr3_nt: TGTGCCAGCTCGCTGAGACAGGAGAACACTGAAGCTTTCTTT; cdr3_aa: CASSLRQENTEAFF
d_call: TRBD2; clone_size: NA; j_call: TRBJ2-2; v_call: TRBV7-3; cdr3_nt: TGTGCCAGCAGCTTGCTAGCGGGTGTCACCGGGGAGCTGTTTTTT; cdr3_aa: CASSLLAGVTGELFF
d_call: TRBD1; clone_size: NA; j_call: TRBJ2-1; v_call: TRBV28; cdr3_nt: TGTGCCAGCAGTTTCCCGGGACAGGGGTTCAACAATGAGCAGTTCTTC; cdr3_aa: CASSFPGQGFNNEQFF
d_call: NA; clone_size: NA; j_call: TRBJ2-5; v_call: TRBV29-1; cdr3_nt: TGCAGCGTTGAACTCCTGAGGGGAAAGACCCAGTACTTC; cdr3_aa: CSVELLRGKTQYF
d_call: NA; clone_size: once; j_call: TRBJ2-3; v_call: TRBV21-1; cdr3_nt: TGTGCCAGCCCTCCTCGACAGGGGATAGATACGCAGTATTTT; cdr3_aa: CASPPRQGIDTQYF
d_call: NA; clone_size: NA; j_call: TRBJ1-1; v_call: TRBV7-3; cdr3_nt: TGTGCCAGCAGCGCGGACGTGAACACTGAAGCTTTCTTT; cdr3_aa: CASSADVNTEAFF
d_call: NA; clone_size: NA; j_call: TRBJ1-4; v_call: TRBV6-5; cdr3_nt: TGTGCCAGCAGTTACTCAGGACACTCTAATGAAAAACTGTTTTTT; cdr3_aa: CASSYSGHSNEKLFF
d_call: NA; clone_size: NA; j_call: TRBJ2-7; v_call: TRBV28; cdr3_nt: TGTGCCAGCAAAATGGACAGCCACGAGCAGTACTTC; cdr3_aa: CASKMDSHEQYF
d_call: NA; clone_size: NA; j_call: TRBJ2-6; v_call: TRBV19; cdr3_nt: TGTGCCAGTAGTTACAACCCCCCCGGGGCCAACGTCCTGACTTTC; cdr3_aa: CASSYNPPGANVLTF